The 2 T cell receptor beta chains presented below share a single source sample, sequenced in a study of prognosis after radiotherapy for stage I lung cancer. Two-round multiplex PCR on genomic DNA was the method by which TCR beta CDR3 was amplified. First-round PCR, the initial amplification, used primers specific to each TRBV and TRBJ gene. TCRdb called the multiplex PCR reads again in MiXCR, with one record for every CDR3 protein. The repertoire holds 11,000 to 15,000 distinct CDR3 sequences, with around 33% as singletons. This specimen consisted of PBMCs, obtained before or after stereotactic body radiation therapy (not recorded which). The receptor source for this set is a donor of 50 years or more with non-small cell lung cancer.

This clonotype showed up many times. V usage is TRBV2 and J usage is TRBJ2-1, with TRBD1 identical over 7 bases. The CDR3 totals 15 residues. CDR1 is SNHLY, CDR2 FYNNEI, per germline. V shed 7 bases and J 0 bases; nucleotides not matched to a gene: 6. CDR3 sequence: CASKRQGDSYNEQFF. The DNA of the CDR3 is TGTGCCAGCAAAAGACAGGGAGACTCCTACAATGAGCAGTTCTTC.

Notes on this clonotype: A much larger clone lies one base from this, so it may be a read error. This chain connects TRBV5-4 to TRBJ2-7, with D perhaps matching TRBD1 or TRBD2 (5 bases each). Germline CDR1 and CDR2: SGHNT and YYREEE (reference sequence). This CDR3 has 12 amino acids. As DNA, the CDR3 is TGTTCCAGCAGCTTGGGGGCCTACGAGCAGTACTTC. Translated: CSSSLGAYEQYF. The variable domain in full, with the rest retrieved from reference TRBV5-4 and TRBJ2-7, is ETGVTQSPTHLIKTRGQQVTLRCSSQSGHNTVSWYQQALGQGPQFIFQYYREEENGRGNFPPRFSGLQFPNYSSELNVNALELDDSALYLCSSSLGAYEQYFGPGTRLTVT.